This TCR beta chain was retrieved from a study of cytomegalovirus exposure and HLA in healthy donors. A multiplex PCR was run with 60 Vbeta primers and 13 Jbeta primers. The data were produced by immunoSEQ multiplex PCR, yet TCRdb's version contains in-frame clones alone and is incomplete. Here the sample spans under 110,000 clones, 65% to 85% being singletons. Points on this clone: As yet, its antigen is unknown.

The CDR3 has 14 residues. The germline V gene encodes CDR1 SGHVS and CDR2 FNYEAQ. V lost 1 base and J lost 5, with 11 bases in between. Study results and caveats: Later on, a genetic analysis was performed. It linked a missense variant in DCLRE1C with V- and J-gene trimming of TCR beta. For most TCR beta V segments, an earlier analysis put the productive rate at about 90% or about 30% of the time.

This sequence originates from a woman aged 40 to 55 in good health and CMV-seronegative. The rearrangement joins TRBV7-6 to TRBJ2-5, with D hard to call. Sequenced: PBMCs. This CDR3 is CASSLVSVTETQYF. The CDR3 DNA is TGTGCCAGCAGCTTAGTGTCAGTAACGGAGACCCAGTACTTC. The variable domain in full, with the rest retrieved from reference TRBV7-6 and TRBJ2-5, is GAGVSQSPRYKVTKRGQDVALRCDPISGHVSLYWYRQALGQGPEFLTYFNYEAQQDKSGLPNDRFSAERPEGSISTLTIQRTEQRDSAMYRCASSLVSVTETQYFGPGTRLLVL.